This TCR beta chain was sequenced during a study of graft-versus-host responses after intestinal transplantation. The wider study: Anti-thymocyte globulin induction was given to all recipients, followed by tacrolimus and steroids for around three years. General study results and limits: Allograft graft-versus-host to host-versus-graft clonal ratios ran high in patients with graft-donor T cell macrochimerism.

Data came from immunoSEQ multiplex PCR; TCRdb stores just in-frame clones and leaves some out. The repertoire has tens of thousands of clones, 80% to 95% of them found once; the top ten carry approximately 6%. Notes on this clone: No antigen is known for it.

The germline V gene encodes CDR1 SGHAT and CDR2 FQNNGV. This CDR3 is built from 12 residues. The V gene lost 0 bases and the J gene lost 6 bases, with 3 bases spanning the gap. V gene TRBV11-2 combines with J gene TRBJ1-3; D not resolved. The source is a human donor who received an intestinal transplant. The sequencing here drew on unstimulated CD8+ T cells sorted from spleen or lymph node cells, taken before intestinal transplant. This CDR3 is CASSLDLNTIYF. DNA for the CDR3: TGTGCCAGCAGCTTAGACCTAAACACCATATATTTT.